This T cell receptor (beta chain) was recovered during a study of regulatory T cells in long-lasting Graves disease. Across the study: To qualify as persistent, Graves' disease required over 5 years of antithyroid drugs with positive TSH receptor antibodies. Findings and limits, study-wide: Samples came from peripheral blood alone, without thyroid tissue. Persistent cases of Graves' showed reduced TCR diversity relative to newly diagnosed patients.

The V end lost 4 bases, the J end lost 5 bases, and 9 bases lay between the germline ends. This CDR3 is 13 amino acids long. Germline assignment: CDR1 MNHEY and CDR2 SVGEGT. With iRepertoire HTBI primers and Arm-PCR of CDR3 regions, TCR beta libraries were built. TCRdb passed the multiplex PCR reads through MiXCR, listing each CDR3 protein once. The table records 400,000 to 500,000 distinct CDR3 sequences, approximately 23% of them present only once. This clonotype was detected ten times or more. The antigen is not known. Time point meaning: persistent/refractory GD, antithyroid drugs over 5 years with positive TRAb. PBMC-extracted RNA yielded the TCR library.

The source was peripheral blood mononuclear cells (PBMCs), collected when the disease was refractory, from a patient treated with antithyroid drugs. The source is a female donor with Graves disease. This chain connects TRBV6-2 or TRBV6-3 to TRBJ1-5; the D is unclear. CDR3 protein: CASSSLVYQPQHF. The CDR3 nucleotides are TGTGCCAGCAGTTCCCTCGTATATCAGCCCCAGCATTTT.